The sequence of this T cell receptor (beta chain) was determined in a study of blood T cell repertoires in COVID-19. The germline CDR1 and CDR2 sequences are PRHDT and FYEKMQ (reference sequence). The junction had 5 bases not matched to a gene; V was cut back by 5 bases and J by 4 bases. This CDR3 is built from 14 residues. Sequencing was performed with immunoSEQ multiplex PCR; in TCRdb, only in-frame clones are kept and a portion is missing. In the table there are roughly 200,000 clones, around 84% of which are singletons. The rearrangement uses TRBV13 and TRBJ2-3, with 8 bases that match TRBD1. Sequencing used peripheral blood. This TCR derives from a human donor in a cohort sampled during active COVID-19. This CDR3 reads CASSDGQGADTQYF. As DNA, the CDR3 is TGTGCCAGCAGCGACGGACAGGGAGCAGATACGCAGTATTTT.